The source of this T cell receptor (beta chain) is a study of T cells in Graves' hyperthyroidism and ophthalmopathy. Study-level findings and limits: Before onset, ophthalmopathy was predicted by the model a median around 6 months earlier. Researchers found most expanded thyroid clonotypes above 0.001 in blood as well.

From RNA transcripts, TCR beta CDR3 regions were amplified. HTBI primers were employed in a first-round RT-PCR of the TCR CDR3. TCRdb called the multiplex PCR reads again in MiXCR, with one record for every CDR3 protein. The table has fewer than 750,000 distinct CDR3 sequences, about 15% seen once; the top ten hold over 3.5%. This clonotype has a count of ten or more. Its matching antigen is unknown. Patients affected by ophthalmopathy presented a Clinical Activity Score of at least 3, a NOSPECS grade of at least 4, and disease duration below 3 months. The CDR3 has 16 residues. Trimming removed 6 bases from V and 5 bases from J, with 23 bases in between. Germline V gives CDR1 MNHEY, CDR2 SVGEGT.

This chain uses TRBV6-2 or TRBV6-3 with TRBJ2-7; weak D call: TRBD1 (6 bases). The TCR sequence derives from a woman aged 40 to 50 with Graves' ophthalmopathy. The specimen was blood. The DNA of the CDR3 is TGTGCCAGCAGCCCTTCGTCCGCACAGGGCATCAACGAGCAGTACTTC. It translates to CASSPSSAQGINEQYF.